One sample yielded the 5 T cell receptor beta chains listed below, sequenced in a study of blood T cell repertoires in COVID-19. Data came from immunoSEQ multiplex PCR; TCRdb stores just in-frame clones and leaves some out. Of 200,000 or so clones in the sample, 75% to 90% were seen once. Sequencing was done on a sample of peripheral blood. The source is a man in his sixties who had recovered from COVID-19.

The rearrangement links TRBV5-4 to TRBJ2-5; TRBD2 matches 7 bases. V shed 3 bases and J 5 bases; nucleotides not matched to a gene: 13. There are 16 residues in the CDR3. The germline V gene has CDR1 SGHNT and CDR2 YYREEE (reference sequence). The CDR3 region has the DNA TGTGCCAGCAGCTATGAGCCCAGCGGGGTCGCGGAGACCCAGTACTTC. Translated: CASSYEPSGVAETQYF. Variable domain in full (rest from reference TRBV5-4 and TRBJ2-5): ETGVTQSPTHLIKTRGQQVTLRCSSQSGHNTVSWYQQALGQGPQFIFQYYREEENGRGNFPPRFSGLQFPNYSSELNVNALELDDSALYLCASSYEPSGVAETQYFGPGTRLLVL.

V usage is TRBV6-6 and J usage is TRBJ2-5; 7 bases align to TRBD2. The CDR3 runs 16 residues. Germline CDR1 reads MNHNY; CDR2 reads SVGAGI (reference sequence). V was pared by 4 bases and J by 1 base, with 9 bases of the junction left unmatched. The CDR3 reads CASSFTPSGVQETQYF. The CDR3 DNA is TGTGCCAGCAGTTTTACACCTAGCGGAGTCCAAGAGACCCAGTACTTC.

The chain joins TRBV9 to TRBJ2-1; D remains ambiguous. The CDR3 consists of 14 residues. Germline V gene sequence: CDR1 SGDLS, CDR2 YYNGEE. The V and J ends lost 4 bases and 9 bases respectively, with 17 bases between them. DNA of the CDR3: TGTGCCAGCAGCCTTCCCCCTACGGCAGGTGAGCAGTTCTTC. Its protein is CASSLPPTAGEQFF.

The chain combines TRBV10-3 with TRBJ2-7; TRBD2 agrees at 9 bases. Trimming cost V 6 bases and J 5 bases; bases outside gene matches: 8. The CDR3 totals 14 residues. Germline V gene lookup returns CDR1 ENHRY and CDR2 SYGVKD. The CDR3 here is CAIRGQLAGNEQYF. DNA of the CDR3: TGTGCCATCAGGGGCCAACTAGCGGGTAACGAGCAGTACTTC.

This clone was found once. This chain uses TRBV23-1 with TRBJ2-7; 7 bases match TRBD1. TRBV23-1 is annotated as an ORF whose role is uncertain. With 1 base clipped from V and 4 bases from J, the junction kept 7 bases outside the gene matches. The CDR3 sequence is 15 residues long. Here the CDR3 DNA reads TGCGCCAGCAGTCAATACCGGGACAGAGGGTACGAGCAGTACTTC. It codes for CASSQYRDRGYEQYF.